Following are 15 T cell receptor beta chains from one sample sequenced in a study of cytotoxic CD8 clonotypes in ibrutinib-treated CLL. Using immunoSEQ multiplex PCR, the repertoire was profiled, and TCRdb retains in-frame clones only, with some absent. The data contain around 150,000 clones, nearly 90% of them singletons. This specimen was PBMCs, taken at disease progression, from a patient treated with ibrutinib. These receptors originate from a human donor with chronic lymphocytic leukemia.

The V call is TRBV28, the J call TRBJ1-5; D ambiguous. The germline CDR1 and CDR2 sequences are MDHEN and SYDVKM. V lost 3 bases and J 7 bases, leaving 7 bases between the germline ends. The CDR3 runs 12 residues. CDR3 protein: CASSLIGQPQHF. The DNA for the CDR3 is TGTGCCAGCAGTTTGATCGGCCAGCCCCAGCATTTT. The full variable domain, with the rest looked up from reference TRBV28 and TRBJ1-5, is DVKVTQSSRYLVKRTGEKVFLECVQDMDHENMFWYRQDPGLGLRLIYFSYDVKMKEKGDIPEGYSVSREKKERFSLILESASTNQTSMYLCASSLIGQPQHFGDGTRLSIL.

The CDR3 region is CAWSVGRSVNEQFF. The CDR3 DNA is TGTGCCTGGAGTGTCGGTCGCTCTGTCAATGAGCAGTTCTTC. The chain employs TRBV30 and TRBJ2-1; D is undetermined. Germline lookup yields CDR1 GTSNPN and CDR2 SVGIG (reference sequence). Between the trimmed V and J ends, which lost 0 bases and 6 bases, there was a span of 12 bases. This CDR3 contains 14 residues.

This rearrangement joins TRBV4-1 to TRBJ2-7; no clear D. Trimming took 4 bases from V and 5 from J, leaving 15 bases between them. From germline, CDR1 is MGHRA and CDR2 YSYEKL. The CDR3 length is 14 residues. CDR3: CASSRANEVNEQYF. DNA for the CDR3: TGCGCCAGCAGCCGCGCTAACGAAGTTAACGAGCAGTACTTC.

The DNA for the CDR3 is TGTGCCTGGAGTAGGCTGACTGAAGCTTTCTTT. It yields the protein CAWSRLTEAFF. The J gene is TRBJ1-1, the V gene TRBV30, with D unclear. The V and J ends lost 2 bases and 5 bases respectively, with 6 bases between them. The CDR3 extends over 11 amino acids. CDR1 is GTSNPN and CDR2 is SVGIG in the germline V gene (reference sequence).

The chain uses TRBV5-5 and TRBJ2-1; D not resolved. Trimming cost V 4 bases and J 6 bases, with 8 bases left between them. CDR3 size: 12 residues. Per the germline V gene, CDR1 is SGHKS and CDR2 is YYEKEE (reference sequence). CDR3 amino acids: CASSGLGNEQFF. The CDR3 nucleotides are TGTGCCAGCAGCGGGCTAGGCAATGAGCAGTTCTTC.

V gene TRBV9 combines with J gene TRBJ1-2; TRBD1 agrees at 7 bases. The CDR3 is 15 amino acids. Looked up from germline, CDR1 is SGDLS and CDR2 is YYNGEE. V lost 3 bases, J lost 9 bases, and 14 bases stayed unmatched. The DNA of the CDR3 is TGTGCCAGCAGCGCCACAACTCTTCCGGGACAGAGCTACACCTTC. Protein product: CASSATTLPGQSYTF.

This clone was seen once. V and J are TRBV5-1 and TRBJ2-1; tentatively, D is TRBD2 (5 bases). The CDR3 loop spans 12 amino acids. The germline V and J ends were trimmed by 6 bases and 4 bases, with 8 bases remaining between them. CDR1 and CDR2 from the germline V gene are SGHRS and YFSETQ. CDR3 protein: CASNTGYNEQFF. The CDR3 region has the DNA TGCGCCAGCAATACGGGGTACAATGAGCAGTTCTTC.

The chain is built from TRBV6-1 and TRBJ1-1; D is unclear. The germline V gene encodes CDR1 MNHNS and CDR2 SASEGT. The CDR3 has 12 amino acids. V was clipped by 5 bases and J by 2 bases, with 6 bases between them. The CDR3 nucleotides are TGTGCCAGCAGTCCACTAAACACTGAAGCTTTCTTT. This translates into CASSPLNTEAFF.

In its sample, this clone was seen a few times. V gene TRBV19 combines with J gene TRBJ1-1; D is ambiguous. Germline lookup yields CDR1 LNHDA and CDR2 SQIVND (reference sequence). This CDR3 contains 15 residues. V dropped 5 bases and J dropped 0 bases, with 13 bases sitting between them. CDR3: CASSRDGGMNTEAFF. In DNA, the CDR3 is TGTGCCAGTAGTCGAGATGGTGGGATGAACACTGAAGCTTTCTTT. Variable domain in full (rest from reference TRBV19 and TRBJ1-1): DGGITQSPKYLFRKEGQNVTLSCEQNLNHDAMYWYRQDPGQGLRLIYYSQIVNDFQKGDIAEGYSVSREKKESFPLTVTSAQKNPTAFYLCASSRDGGMNTEAFFGQGTRLTVV.

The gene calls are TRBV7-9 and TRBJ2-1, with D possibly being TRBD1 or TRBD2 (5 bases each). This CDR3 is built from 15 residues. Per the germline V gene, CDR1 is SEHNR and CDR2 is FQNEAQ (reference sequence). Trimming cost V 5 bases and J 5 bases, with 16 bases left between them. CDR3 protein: CASSPWGKGDNEQFF. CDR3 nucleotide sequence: TGTGCCAGCAGCCCGTGGGGGAAGGGCGACAATGAGCAGTTCTTC. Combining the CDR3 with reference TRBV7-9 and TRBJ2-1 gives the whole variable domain DTGVSQNPRHKITKRGQNVTFRCDPISEHNRLYWYRQTLGQGPEFLTYFQNEAQLEKSRLLSDRFSAERPKGSFSTLEIQRTEQGDSAMYLCASSPWGKGDNEQFFGPGTRLTVL.

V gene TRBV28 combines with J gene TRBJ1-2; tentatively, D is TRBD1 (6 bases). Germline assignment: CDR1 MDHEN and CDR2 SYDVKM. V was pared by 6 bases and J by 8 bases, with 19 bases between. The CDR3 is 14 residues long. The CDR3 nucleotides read TGTGCCAGCAGGCGGACCGGGACATCGGAGGGCTACACCTTC. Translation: CASRRTGTSEGYTF.

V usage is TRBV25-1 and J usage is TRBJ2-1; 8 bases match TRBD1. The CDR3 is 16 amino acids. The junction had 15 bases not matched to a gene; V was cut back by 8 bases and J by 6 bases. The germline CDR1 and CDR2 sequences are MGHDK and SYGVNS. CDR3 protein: CASSEYSGGLGNEQFF. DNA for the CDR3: TGTGCCAGCTCCGAGTATTCAGGGGGCTTGGGCAATGAGCAGTTCTTC. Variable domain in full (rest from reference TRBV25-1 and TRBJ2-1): EADIYQTPRYLVIGTGKKITLECSQTMGHDKMYWYQQDPGMELHLIHYSYGVNSTEKGDLSSESTVSRIRTEHFPLTLESARPSHTSQYLCASSEYSGGLGNEQFFGPGTRLTVL.

The CDR3 region has the DNA TGTGCCAGCAGCGTAGTCGGGGGGCCAACCTACGAGCAGTACTTC. Protein sequence: CASSVVGGPTYEQYF. The chain employs TRBV9 and TRBJ2-7; D is possibly TRBD2 (7 bases). The CDR3 consists of 15 residues. Germline loops: CDR1 SGDLS, CDR2 YYNGEE. V lost 0 bases and J 2 bases, leaving 12 bases between the germline ends.

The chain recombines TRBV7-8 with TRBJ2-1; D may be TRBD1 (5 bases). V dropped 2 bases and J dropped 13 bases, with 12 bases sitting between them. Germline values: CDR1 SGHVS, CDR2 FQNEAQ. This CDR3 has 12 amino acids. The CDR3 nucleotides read TGTGCCAGCAGCTTACAGGGATTGAGTCAGTTCTTC. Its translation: CASSLQGLSQFF. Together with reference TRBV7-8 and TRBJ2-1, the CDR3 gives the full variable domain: GAGVSQSPRYKVAKRGQDVALRCDPISGHVSLFWYQQALGQGPEFLTYFQNEAQLDKSGLPSDRFFAERPEGSVSTLKIQRTQQEDSAVYLCASSLQGLSQFFGPGTRLTVL.

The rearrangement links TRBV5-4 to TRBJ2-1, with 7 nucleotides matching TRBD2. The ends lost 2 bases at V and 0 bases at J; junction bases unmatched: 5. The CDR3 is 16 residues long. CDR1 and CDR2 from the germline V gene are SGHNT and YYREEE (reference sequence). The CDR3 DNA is TGTGCCAGCAGCTTTTTTGGCGGGAGCTCCTACAATGAGCAGTTCTTC. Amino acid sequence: CASSFFGGSSYNEQFF.